This entry features one T cell receptor beta chain sequence. The sample comes from a study of T cell responses to AZD1222 COVID-19 vaccine. The assay was immunoSEQ multiplex PCR, and TCRdb's table has in-frame clones only and misses some. The data contain about 110,000 clones, 88% of them singletons. V was clipped by 2 bases and J by 4 bases; unmatched bases: 2. The germline CDR1 and CDR2 sequences are SGHRS and YFSETQ. CDR3 size: 15 residues. The receptor's source is an adult in good health. The sample was peripheral blood, taken on day 0 of AZD1222 vaccination. This chain uses TRBV5-1 with TRBJ2-1; 11 nucleotides align to TRBD2. As DNA, the CDR3 is TGCGCCAGCAGCTTCGGGACTAGCGGTTACAATGAGCAGTTCTTC. It translates to CASSFGTSGYNEQFF. Using reference TRBV5-1 and TRBJ2-1 for the parts outside the CDR3, the full variable domain is KAGVTQTPRYLIKTRGQQVTLSCSPISGHRSVSWYQQTPGQGLQFLFEYFSETQRNKGNFPGRFSGRQFSNSRSEMNVSTLELGDSALYLCASSFGTSGYNEQFFGPGTRLTVL.